A single sample is the source of the 15 T cell receptor beta chains below, sequenced in a study of technical replicates of blood from a handful of donors. Here immunoSEQ multiplex PCR was the method, and the copy in TCRdb shows in-frame clones only, minus some. The profile shows approximately 60,000 clones, 75% to 90% of them singletons. The sample was PBMCs. These receptors were obtained from a human donor in good health. Some clones in this sample may be carry-over from other donors' samples.

The chain combines TRBV7-9 with TRBJ1-6; no reliable D call. V was trimmed by 1 base and J by 7 bases, leaving 11 bases between them. Germline V gene lookup returns CDR1 SEHNR and CDR2 FQNEAQ (reference sequence). CDR3 length: 15 residues. DNA for the CDR3: TGTGCCAGCAGCTTAGGTGAGCCCTGGAATTCACCCCTCCACTTT. It encodes CASSLGEPWNSPLHF.

The DNA for the CDR3 is TGTGCCAGCTCAACGGGACTCAATGAAAAACTGTTTTTT. Its translation is CASSTGLNEKLFF. J is TRBJ1-4 and V is TRBV18, with D perhaps matching TRBD1 (5 bases). This CDR3 has 13 amino acids. Trimming stripped 5 bases from V and 5 bases from J, with 9 bases between. The germline V gene encodes CDR1 KGHSH and CDR2 LQKENI.

V gene TRBV6-5 combines with J gene TRBJ2-7; a possible D gene is TRBD1 (6 bases). V dropped 1 base and J dropped 5 bases, with 12 bases sitting between them. This CDR3 comprises 14 residues. Germline assignment: CDR1 MNHEY and CDR2 SVGAGI. The CDR3 bases are TGTGCCAGCAGTTACTTTTCAGGGGAGAACGAGCAGTACTTC. As protein: CASSYFSGENEQYF.

The chain uses TRBV7-2 and TRBJ1-2; D gene uncertain. This CDR3 is 16 amino acids long. The V end lost 3 bases, the J end lost 5 bases, and 19 bases lay between the germline ends. From germline, CDR1 is SGHTA and CDR2 FQGNSA. The CDR3 nucleotides read TGTGCCAGCAGCTTTGCCGTGCGGGGAAACGATTATGGCTACACCTTC. The encoded protein is CASSFAVRGNDYGYTF.

CDR3 residues: CAIGRRGGDTGELFF. The CDR3 DNA reads as TGTGCCATCGGACGGCGGGGGGGGGACACCGGGGAGCTGTTTTTT. The chain is built from TRBV10-3 and TRBJ2-2; 9 nucleotides line up with TRBD2. CDR3 size: 15 residues. Germline CDR1 and CDR2: ENHRY and SYGVKD. The junction had 7 bases not matched to a gene; V was cut back by 8 bases and J by 3 bases.

The genes are TRBV14 and TRBJ2-7; D gene ambiguous. V was trimmed by 4 bases and J by 3 bases, leaving 10 bases between them. The CDR3 is made up of 13 amino acids. CDR1 is SGHDN and CDR2 is FVKESK in the germline V gene. CDR3 loop: CASSLRVGYEQYF. CDR3 DNA sequence: TGTGCCAGCAGCCTAAGAGTCGGCTACGAGCAGTACTTC.

The chain is built from TRBV4-3 and TRBJ2-7; 13 bases map to TRBD2. Per germline, CDR1 LGHNA and CDR2 YSLEER. The CDR3 has 15 amino acids. With 4 bases clipped from V and 3 bases from J, the junction kept 3 bases outside the gene matches. The CDR3 nucleotides read TGCGCCAGCAGCCCCGGGACTAGCGGGGTCTACGAGCAGTACTTC. This gives the protein CASSPGTSGVYEQYF.

V and J are TRBV7-9 and TRBJ2-7; maybe TRBD2 (6 bases). There are 15 residues in the CDR3. V shed 1 base and J shed 3 bases, with 13 bases lying between them. Germline V gives CDR1 SEHNR, CDR2 FQNEAQ (reference sequence). The CDR3 is CASSLGRGGNYEQYF. The DNA of the CDR3 is TGTGCCAGCAGCTTAGGGAGGGGCGGGAACTACGAGCAGTACTTC. The full variable domain, in which reference TRBV7-9 and TRBJ2-7 provide the parts outside the CDR3, is DTGVSQNPRHKITKRGQNVTFRCDPISEHNRLYWYRQTLGQGPEFLTYFQNEAQLEKSRLLSDRFSAERPKGSFSTLEIQRTEQGDSAMYLCASSLGRGGNYEQYFGPGTRLTVT.

DNA of the CDR3: TGTGCCAGCAGCTTATTAGGGGGCAAAAGGACCCTCCACTTT. Translation: CASSLLGGKRTLHF. V and J are TRBV7-2 and TRBJ1-6, with TRBD1 matching over 7 bases. From germline, CDR1 is SGHTA and CDR2 FQGNSA. The V segment lost 2 bases and the J segment 14 bases; nucleotides outside the gene matches: 9. The length of the CDR3 is 14 residues.

V and J are TRBV7-2 and TRBJ1-1; perhaps TRBD1 as D (6 bases). This CDR3 region has 17 residues. Trimming left V 4 bases short and J 0 bases short, with 18 bases between. From germline, CDR1 is SGHTA and CDR2 FQGNSA. CDR3 in amino acids: CASSSLGRRTVNTEAFF. For the CDR3, the DNA is TGTGCCAGCAGCTCCTTAGGTAGGCGGACAGTGAACACTGAAGCTTTCTTT.

The chain couples TRBV4-3 to TRBJ2-7, with D possibly matching TRBD1 (6 bases). The V end lost 4 bases, the J end lost 1 base, and 14 bases lay between the germline ends. Germline V gene data show CDR1 as LGHNA and CDR2 as YSLEER. The CDR3 totals 15 residues. This CDR3 is CASSPSSRGSYEQYF. CDR3 DNA: TGCGCCAGCAGCCCAAGTTCCAGGGGATCCTACGAGCAGTACTTC.

The CDR3 loop is CARYVWDSSSYNSPLHF. For the CDR3, the DNA is TGTGCCAGATACGTATGGGACTCCAGCTCCTATAATTCACCCCTCCACTTT. V usage is TRBV5-3 and J usage is TRBJ1-6; D is perhaps TRBD1 (5 bases). TRBV5-3 is labeled an ORF, and its function is uncertain. Deletions cut 7 bases from V and 0 bases from J, with 17 bases between. CDR3 length: 17 amino acids.

This chain connects TRBV5-4 to TRBJ2-2; TRBD1 agrees at 7 bases. The CDR3 has 16 amino acids. Germline CDR1 reads SGHNT; CDR2 reads YYREEE (reference sequence). The V segment lost 5 bases and the J segment 0 bases; nucleotides outside the gene matches: 7. CDR3 loop: CASRPQGTSNTGELFF. CDR3 DNA sequence: TGTGCCAGCAGACCACAGGGGACCTCGAACACCGGGGAGCTGTTTTTT.

The chain employs TRBV7-7 and TRBJ2-1; TRBD2 aligns across 10 bases. V was pared by 5 bases and J by 8 bases, with 6 bases of the junction left unmatched. The CDR3 totals 14 residues. Germline lookup yields CDR1 SSHAT and CDR2 FNYEAQ (reference sequence). Written as DNA, the CDR3 is TGTGCCAGCAGCCCGAGCGGGGGGGCCCATGAGCAGTTCTTC. Protein: CASSPSGGAHEQFF.

The chain employs TRBV4-3 and TRBJ1-1; TRBD1 is a possible D gene (6 bases). The CDR3 is 14 residues long. Trimming stripped 3 bases from V and 6 bases from J, with 14 bases between. Germline V lookup: CDR1 LGHNA, CDR2 YSLEER. Written as DNA, the CDR3 is TGCGCCAGCAGCCATGGAACCAACAGGGCTGAAGCTTTCTTT. Translated: CASSHGTNRAEAFF.